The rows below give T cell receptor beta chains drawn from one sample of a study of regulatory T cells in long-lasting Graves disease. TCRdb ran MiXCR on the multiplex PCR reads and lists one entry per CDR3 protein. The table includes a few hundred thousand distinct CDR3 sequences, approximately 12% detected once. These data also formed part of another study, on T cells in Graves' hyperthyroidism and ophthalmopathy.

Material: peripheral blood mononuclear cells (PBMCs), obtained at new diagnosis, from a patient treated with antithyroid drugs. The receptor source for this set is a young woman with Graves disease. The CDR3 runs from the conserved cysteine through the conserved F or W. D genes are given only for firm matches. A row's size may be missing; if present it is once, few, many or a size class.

CDR3 DNA: TGCAGTGCTAGATTGATGGGTGAGCAGTTCTTC; CDR3 protein: CSARLMGEQFF; V gene: TRBV20-1; J gene: TRBJ2-1; clone size: many; D gene: NA
CDR3 DNA: TGTGCCAGCAGCCTGTGGGACAGCCTTAATAATTCACCCCTCCACTTC; CDR3 protein: CASSLWDSLNNSPLHF; V gene: TRBV5-5; J gene: TRBJ1-6; clone size: NA; D gene: TRBD1
CDR3 DNA: TGTGCCAGTAGTATGGGGAGACTAGCGGGAGTCCCCTCCTACAATGAGCAGTTCTTC; CDR3 protein: CASSMGRLAGVPSYNEQFF; V gene: TRBV19; J gene: TRBJ2-1; clone size: NA; D gene: TRBD2
CDR3 DNA: TGTGCCAGCAGCCACCTGCTAACCTGGACTAGCGTCTCCTACAATGAGCAGTTCTTC; CDR3 protein: CASSHLLTWTSVSYNEQFF; V gene: TRBV3-1; J gene: TRBJ2-1; clone size: many; D gene: TRBD2
CDR3 DNA: TGTGCCAGCAGTGTCCTAAGAGGGGACAACTATGGCTACACCTTC; CDR3 protein: CASSVLRGDNYGYTF; V gene: TRBV6-1; J gene: TRBJ1-2; clone size: many; D gene: NA
CDR3 DNA: TGTGCCAGCAGGGAAACGACCGTCAATCAGCCCCAGCATTTT; CDR3 protein: CASRETTVNQPQHF; V gene: TRBV12-3/TRBV12-4; J gene: TRBJ1-5; clone size: many; D gene: NA
CDR3 DNA: TGTGCCAGCTCACCATCAGGGAGGCCCTACGAGCAGTACTTC; CDR3 protein: CASSPSGRPYEQYF; V gene: TRBV18; J gene: TRBJ2-7; clone size: many; D gene: NA
CDR3 DNA: TGTGCTAGTGGTTTGGGGACTGAGAACCTTAGCAATCAGCCCCAGCATTTT; CDR3 protein: CASGLGTENLSNQPQHF; V gene: TRBV12-5; J gene: TRBJ1-5; clone size: many; D gene: NA
CDR3 DNA: TGCAGTGCTACGCATACTCAGGGGGTTGGGGCAGAGACCCAGTACTTC; CDR3 protein: CSATHTQGVGAETQYF; V gene: TRBV20-1; J gene: TRBJ2-5; clone size: many; D gene: TRBD1
CDR3 DNA: TGCAGTGCTAGAGATCCCCAGACAGGAGGCTTATACAATGAGCAGTTCTTC; CDR3 protein: CSARDPQTGGLYNEQFF; V gene: TRBV20-1; J gene: TRBJ2-1; clone size: many; D gene: NA
CDR3 DNA: TGTGCCAGCAGTTCGGTGAGACTAGCGGGAGAACTATATACGCAGTATTTT; CDR3 protein: CASSSVRLAGELYTQYF; V gene: TRBV27; J gene: TRBJ2-3; clone size: many; D gene: TRBD2
CDR3 DNA: TGCGCCAGCAGCTCCGTTAGCGTGACGAACACCGGGGAGCTGTTTTTT; CDR3 protein: CASSSVSVTNTGELFF; V gene: TRBV5-1; J gene: TRBJ2-2; clone size: many; D gene: NA
CDR3 DNA: TGTGCCTGGTCGAGGGGGTCCGGACAGAGTTCCTATGGCTACACCTTC; CDR3 protein: CAWSRGSGQSSYGYTF; V gene: TRBV30; J gene: TRBJ1-2; clone size: few; D gene: NA
CDR3 DNA: TGTGCCAGCAGCCAGCCGGGACTAGCGGGAGATAATGAGCAGTTCTTC; CDR3 protein: CASSQPGLAGDNEQFF; V gene: TRBV3-1; J gene: TRBJ2-1; clone size: few; D gene: TRBD2
CDR3 DNA: TGTGCCAGCAGTTTAGGAGGCATCTTAGGGGATCAGCCCCAGCATTTT; CDR3 protein: CASSLGGILGDQPQHF; V gene: TRBV12-3/TRBV12-4; J gene: TRBJ1-5; clone size: many; D gene: NA
CDR3 DNA: TGTGCCATCAGTGAGTCGTGGGTTAACTATGGCTACACCTTC; CDR3 protein: CAISESWVNYGYTF; V gene: TRBV10-3; J gene: TRBJ1-2; clone size: NA; D gene: NA
CDR3 DNA: TGTGCCAGCAGCCCCTGGCCCGGCTACAATGAGCAGTTCTTC; CDR3 protein: CASSPWPGYNEQFF; V gene: TRBV7-3; J gene: TRBJ2-1; clone size: many; D gene: NA
CDR3 DNA: TGTGCCAGCAGTTTCTCTAGCGGGAGAACCTACGAGCAGTACTTC; CDR3 protein: CASSFSSGRTYEQYF; V gene: TRBV6-5; J gene: TRBJ2-7; clone size: many; D gene: TRBD2
CDR3 DNA: TGTGCCAGCAGTTATCTTGGACAGGCGAGCAATCAGCCCCAGCATTTT; CDR3 protein: CASSYLGQASNQPQHF; V gene: TRBV6-2/TRBV6-3; J gene: TRBJ1-5; clone size: many; D gene: TRBD1
CDR3 DNA: TGCAGTGCTAGAGGAGACTCACTACAAGAGACCCAGTACTTC; CDR3 protein: CSARGDSLQETQYF; V gene: TRBV20-1; J gene: TRBJ2-5; clone size: few; D gene: NA
CDR3 DNA: TGTGCCAGCAGTTTCACGAGTAAAGGCCCGACCCAGTACTTC; CDR3 protein: CASSFTSKGPTQYF; V gene: TRBV12-3/TRBV12-4; J gene: TRBJ2-5; clone size: NA; D gene: NA
CDR3 DNA: TGCGCCAGCAGCTACCCGGTAGCGGGAGCAGGAAGTGAGCAGTTCTTC; CDR3 protein: CASSYPVAGAGSEQFF; V gene: TRBV4-1; J gene: TRBJ2-1; clone size: NA; D gene: TRBD2